This T cell receptor beta chain stems from a study of T cells in narcolepsy. Method: immunoSEQ multiplex PCR; TCRdb's copy keeps in-frame clones and lacks some. The profile shows about 33,000 clones, more than 80% of them singletons. Germline V gives CDR1 ENHRY, CDR2 SYGVKD. V was shortened by 7 bases and J by 8 bases, with 15 bases between the two germline ends. CDR3 length equals 14 residues. Turning to this clone: Its antigen is unknown.

Notes on the study in general: HCRT-specific and TRIB2-specific autoreactive clonotypes appeared among same-patient CSF and blood CD4+ clonotypes. Autoreactive clonotypes reportedly recurred in blood of same and different patients, not controls.

This TCR was recovered from a human donor with narcolepsy. Input material: CD45RA- memory CD4+ T cells from PBMCs. The genes are TRBV10-3 and TRBJ1-6, with D unclear. The CDR3 DNA sequence: TGTGCCATCAAGGGTTTCTCGGAATATTCACCCCTCCACTTT. As protein: CAIKGFSEYSPLHF.